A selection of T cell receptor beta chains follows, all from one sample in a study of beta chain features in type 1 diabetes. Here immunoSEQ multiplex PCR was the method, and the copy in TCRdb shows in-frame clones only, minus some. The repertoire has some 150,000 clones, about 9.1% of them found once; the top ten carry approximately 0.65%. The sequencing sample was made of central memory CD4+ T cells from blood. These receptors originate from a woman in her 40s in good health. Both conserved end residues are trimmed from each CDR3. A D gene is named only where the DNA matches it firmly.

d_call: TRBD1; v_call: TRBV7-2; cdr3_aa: ASSKGQGPGQPQH
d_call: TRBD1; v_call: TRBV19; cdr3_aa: ASSRGQGTDTQY
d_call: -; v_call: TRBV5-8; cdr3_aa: ASSLAGTINHEQY
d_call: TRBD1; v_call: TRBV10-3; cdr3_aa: AISPDRGRDEKLF
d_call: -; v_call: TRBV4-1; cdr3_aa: ASSQADSGGQEKLF
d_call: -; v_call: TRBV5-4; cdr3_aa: ASSYQGSTDTQY
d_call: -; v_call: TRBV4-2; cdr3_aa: ASRPPPGMLVNEQF
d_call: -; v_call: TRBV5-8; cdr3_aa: ASSLGLAGDQPQH
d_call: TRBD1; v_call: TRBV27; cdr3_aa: ARGQTPPETQY
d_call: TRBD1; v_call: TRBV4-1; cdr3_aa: ASSQTGEKGGYT
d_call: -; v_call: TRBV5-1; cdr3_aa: ASSLAGQGQPQH
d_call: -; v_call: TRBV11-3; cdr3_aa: ASSLGGNTEAF
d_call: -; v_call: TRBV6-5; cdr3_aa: ASSTWQAPREQY
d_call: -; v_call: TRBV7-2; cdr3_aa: ASSSYSYEQY
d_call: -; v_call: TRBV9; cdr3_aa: ASSAGLNSYNEQF
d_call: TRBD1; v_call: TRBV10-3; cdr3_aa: AISRQGADEKLF